The T cell receptor beta chain under discussion was sequenced for a study of shared clonotypes between healthy human individuals. This table comes from immunoSEQ multiplex PCR, and its TCRdb copy is limited to in-frame clones, with some not included. Of fewer than 3 million clones listed, 80% to 95% were seen once; the top ten hold 0.37%. Per the germline V gene, CDR1 is MGHDK and CDR2 is SYGVNS. V dropped 4 bases and J dropped 0 bases, with 18 bases sitting between them. The CDR3 is 18 residues long. This clonotype was sampled from a young man in good health. Some clones in this sample may be carry-over from other donors' samples. Sequencing was done on a sample of naive CD4+ T cells from PBMCs. The subset is: CD45RA+ positively selected. V and J are TRBV25-1 and TRBJ2-2; D may be TRBD1 or TRBD2 (6 bases each). CDR3 sequence (DNA): TGTGCCAGCAGTGCCCCTCGGGGGCGGCCTACGAACACCGGGGAGCTGTTTTTT. The encoded protein is CASSAPRGRPTNTGELFF. The full variable domain, its missing parts supplied by reference TRBV25-1 and TRBJ2-2, is EADIYQTPRYLVIGTGKKITLECSQTMGHDKMYWYQQDPGMELHLIHYSYGVNSTEKGDLSSESTVSRIRTEHFPLTLESARPSHTSQYLCASSAPRGRPTNTGELFFGEGSRLTVL.